This TCR beta chain was sequenced during a study of cytomegalovirus exposure and HLA in healthy donors. Primers for the PCR totalled 60 Vbeta and 13 Jbeta. TCRdb's table, derived via immunoSEQ multiplex PCR, lists solely in-frame clones and lacks some. The table lists approximately 50,000 clones. Trimming stripped 5 bases from V and 9 bases from J, with 17 bases between. Germline CDR1 is MNHEY and CDR2 is SMNVEV (reference sequence). The CDR3 consists of 13 residues. This clonotype originated in a female donor in good health and CMV-seronegative. This chain uses TRBV27 with TRBJ2-7; TRBD1 is a possible D gene (6 bases). Material: PBMCs. The CDR3 region is CASSPWGRVRQYF. The CDR3 DNA is TGTGCCAGCAGTCCCTGGGGGCGGGTACGGCAGTACTTC.